This entry is about one T cell receptor (beta chain). Trimming pared 0 bases from V and 6 bases from J, leaving 12 bases between. Germline CDR1 is SGDLS and CDR2 is YYNGEE. This CDR3 is built from 15 residues. The sample belongs to a study of blood T cell repertoires in COVID-19. Profiling relied on immunoSEQ multiplex PCR, and the TCRdb table lists in-frame clones only, not all of them. Of 23,000 or so clones listed, about 82% are singletons. Sample: peripheral blood. This sequence originates from a human donor with active COVID-19. The donor label of this sample is uncertain. V gene TRBV9 combines with J gene TRBJ2-2, with D tentatively TRBD2 (6 bases). The CDR3 spells CASSVEGGAAGELFF. In DNA, the CDR3 is TGTGCCAGCAGCGTAGAGGGAGGTGCCGCCGGGGAGCTGTTTTTT.